These 19 T cell receptor beta chains were sequenced from one sample in a study of cytomegalovirus exposure and HLA in healthy donors. Vbeta (60) and Jbeta (13) primers were used in the PCR. Only in-frame clones appear in the TCRdb table, and some are missing; sequencing was by immunoSEQ multiplex PCR. The sample holds some 170,000 clones, over 75% seen once. The sequenced sample consisted of PBMCs. The origin of the receptors is a woman aged 18-29 years in good health and CMV-seronegative.

The rearrangement joins TRBV28 to TRBJ1-2; TRBD1 matches 12 bases. Germline V CDR1 and CDR2: MDHEN, SYDVKM. V gave up 10 bases and J gave up 6 bases; unmatched junction bases: 21. There are 18 residues in the CDR3. The CDR3 nucleotides read TGTGCCATACCACGGGAGCAGGGACAGGGGGCCTATCACGATGGCTACACCTTC. This translates into CAIPREQGQGAYHDGYTF.

Only a few counts were recorded for this clone. In nucleotides, the CDR3 is TGTGCCAGCAGCGTAGTCAACGGGGAGCAGTTCTTC. Protein sequence: CASSVVNGEQFF. This chain connects TRBV9 to TRBJ2-1; no definite D call. Trimming took 0 bases from V and 10 from J, leaving 8 bases between them. The CDR3 is 12 residues long. Germline lookup yields CDR1 SGDLS and CDR2 YYNGEE.

The chain couples TRBV7-8 to TRBJ2-1; 10 bases match TRBD2. CDR1 SGHVS and CDR2 FQNEAQ come from the germline V gene. Trimming at V came to 2 bases and at J to 6 bases, leaving 16 bases not matched to a gene. The CDR3 is made up of 19 amino acids. This CDR3 is CASSLRSLAGLARSNEQFF. Here the CDR3 DNA reads TGTGCCAGCAGCTTAAGATCCTTAGCGGGACTAGCGAGATCCAATGAGCAGTTCTTC.

The rearrangement uses TRBV19 and TRBJ2-5; 7 bases fit TRBD1. After removal of 1 base from V and 4 bases from J, the junction contained 6 bases not matched to a gene. This CDR3 region has 15 residues. Germline values: CDR1 LNHDA, CDR2 SQIVND (reference sequence). The CDR3 DNA sequence: TGTGCCAGTAGTATAGGTGGGACAGCCTCAGAGACCCAGTACTTC. Translated, it gives CASSIGGTASETQYF.

This clone was seen a few times. This chain connects TRBV4-1 to TRBJ2-1; 7 bases map to TRBD1. CDR1 is MGHRA, CDR2 YSYEKL, per germline. After removal of 0 bases from V and 3 bases from J, the junction contained 2 bases not matched to a gene. This CDR3 spans 15 amino acids. The DNA of the CDR3 is TGCGCCAGCAGCCAAGAGGGACAGAACTACAATGAGCAGTTCTTC. It encodes CASSQEGQNYNEQFF.

The chain carries TRBV6-1 and TRBJ2-7, with TRBD1 matching 9 bases. Germline CDR1 MNHNS, CDR2 SASEGT. V was pared by 5 bases and J by 5 bases, with 7 bases of the junction left unmatched. The CDR3 is 14 residues long. In nucleotides, the CDR3 is TGTGCCAGCAGTCCTACAGGGGGCAAGAACGAGCAGTACTTC. Its translation is CASSPTGGKNEQYF.

The rearrangement links TRBV6-1 to TRBJ1-1, with a possible D match to TRBD1 (5 bases). Trimming left V 1 base short and J 3 bases short, with 12 bases between. Germline V CDR1 and CDR2: MNHNS, SASEGT. This CDR3 is built from 15 residues. The CDR3 region is CASSEVTGGDTEAFF. As DNA, the CDR3 is TGTGCCAGCAGTGAAGTTACGGGGGGAGACACTGAAGCTTTCTTT.

This clone turned up a few times. This CDR3 reads CASRGRVYGYTF. As DNA, the CDR3 is TGTGCCAGCAGAGGCAGGGTCTATGGCTACACCTTC. The chain recombines TRBV11-2 with TRBJ1-2, with a weak D call TRBD1 (5 bases). Trimming shortened V by 6 bases and J by 4 bases, and 9 bases separated the two germline ends. Per germline, CDR1 SGHAT and CDR2 FQNNGV. CDR3 length: 12 residues. Full variable domain (missing parts from reference TRBV11-2 and TRBJ1-2): EAGVAQSPRYKIIEKRQSVAFWCNPISGHATLYWYQQILGQGPKLLIQFQNNGVVDDSQLPKDRFSAERLKGVDSTLKIQPAKLEDSAVYLCASRGRVYGYTFGSGTRLTVV.

The V gene is TRBV18, the J gene TRBJ2-1; 8 bases agree with TRBD1. Trimming cost V 3 bases and J 2 bases; bases outside gene matches: 3. CDR3 length: 15 amino acids. CDR1 and CDR2 from the germline V gene are KGHSH and LQKENI. For the CDR3, the DNA is TGTGCCAGCTCACCCGGGACAGGCGCCTACAATGAGCAGTTCTTC. It encodes CASSPGTGAYNEQFF.

The chain carries TRBV5-5 and TRBJ1-1; D is ambiguous. There are 18 residues in the CDR3. Trimming took 1 base from V and 0 from J, leaving 19 bases between them. Per the germline V gene, CDR1 is SGHKS and CDR2 is YYEKEE (reference sequence). CDR3 sequence: CASSLLFIVGDMNTEAFF. Written as DNA, the CDR3 is TGTGCCAGCAGCTTGTTATTTATTGTCGGGGATATGAACACTGAAGCTTTCTTT.

This chain uses TRBV5-4 with TRBJ2-3; D not certain. V lost 1 base and J 0 bases, leaving 6 bases between the germline ends. Germline lookup yields CDR1 SGHNT and CDR2 YYREEE (reference sequence). The CDR3 length is 14 residues. CDR3 amino acids: CASSLTASTDTQYF. The CDR3 region has the DNA TGTGCCAGCAGCTTGACAGCTAGCACAGATACGCAGTATTTT.

The chain joins TRBV7-2 to TRBJ2-7; 13 nucleotides line up with TRBD2. Per the germline V gene, CDR1 is SGHTA and CDR2 is FQGNSA. This CDR3 comprises 16 residues. V shed 5 bases, J shed 0 bases, and the junction held 4 bases outside the gene matches. In DNA form, the CDR3 reads TGTGCCAGCAGCGCGGGACTAGCGGGAAGCTCCTACGAGCAGTACTTC. It is translated as CASSAGLAGSSYEQYF.

The rearrangement uses TRBV2 and TRBJ2-7; TRBD1 matches 10 bases. This CDR3 region has 14 residues. V was pared by 5 bases and J by 9 bases, with 10 bases of the junction left unmatched. Germline loops: CDR1 SNHLY, CDR2 FYNNEI. CDR3 sequence (DNA): TGTGCCAGCAGTACCGGGACAGGGGCAACGCTGCAGTACTTC. Amino acids: CASSTGTGATLQYF. Together with reference TRBV2 and TRBJ2-7, the CDR3 gives the full variable domain: EPEVTQTPSHQVTQMGQEVILRCVPISNHLYFYWYRQILGQKVEFLVSFYNNEISEKSEIFDDQFSVERPDGSNFTLKIRSTKLEDSAMYFCASSTGTGATLQYFGPGTRLTVT.

The gene calls are TRBV10-3 and TRBJ1-1; D gene unclear. Germline assignment: CDR1 ENHRY and CDR2 SYGVKD. The CDR3 sequence is 14 residues long. Trimming shortened V by 10 bases and J by 1 base, and 16 bases separated the two germline ends. Written as DNA, the CDR3 is TGTGCCACCTGGGCCGCGGGTGCGAACACTGAAGCTTTCTTT. Encoded protein: CATWAAGANTEAFF.

In its sample, this clone was seen a few times. The V and J genes are TRBV19 and TRBJ2-5; D unclear. The CDR3 is 13 residues long. The V end lost 5 bases, the J end lost 2 bases, and 9 bases lay between the germline ends. Germline CDR1 reads LNHDA; CDR2 reads SQIVND (reference sequence). CDR3: CASSGNRQETQYF. CDR3 nucleotides: TGTGCCAGTAGTGGTAATAGACAAGAGACCCAGTACTTC.

The J gene is TRBJ2-7, the V gene TRBV27; 10 bases are shared with TRBD1. Germline assignment: CDR1 MNHEY and CDR2 SMNVEV (reference sequence). CDR3 length: 15 residues. The V and J ends lost 5 bases and 3 bases, in that order; junction bases with no gene match: 7. CDR3 bases: TGTGCCAGCAGTACCCCGGGGACAGGGGACTACGAGCAGTACTTC. Amino acids: CASSTPGTGDYEQYF.

This sequence joins TRBV5-6 and TRBJ2-1, with 10 bases fitting TRBD2. The CDR3 is made up of 16 amino acids. Germline lookup yields CDR1 SGHDT and CDR2 YYEEEE. The ends lost 0 bases at V and 6 bases at J; junction bases unmatched: 6. The CDR3 region has the DNA TGTGCCAGCAGCTTGGCCCTAGCGGGGGTCGGCAATGAGCAGTTCTTC. Protein: CASSLALAGVGNEQFF.

The chain is built from TRBV2 and TRBJ2-2, with D maybe TRBD1 (6 bases). Looked up from germline, CDR1 is SNHLY and CDR2 is FYNNEI. The CDR3 sequence is 14 residues long. The V end lost 4 bases, the J end lost 3 bases, and 9 bases lay between the germline ends. CDR3 protein: CASSVKGDTGELFF. Here the CDR3 DNA reads TGTGCCAGCAGTGTAAAGGGGGACACCGGGGAGCTGTTTTTT.

The chain employs TRBV11-2 and TRBJ1-2; maybe TRBD1 (5 bases). V was trimmed by 8 bases and J by 1 base, leaving 17 bases between them. CDR1 and CDR2 from the germline V gene are SGHAT and FQNNGV. The CDR3 extends over 15 amino acids. Here the CDR3 reads CASGADDQSNYGYTF. CDR3 coding DNA: TGTGCCAGCGGGGCGGACGACCAAAGTAACTATGGCTACACCTTC.